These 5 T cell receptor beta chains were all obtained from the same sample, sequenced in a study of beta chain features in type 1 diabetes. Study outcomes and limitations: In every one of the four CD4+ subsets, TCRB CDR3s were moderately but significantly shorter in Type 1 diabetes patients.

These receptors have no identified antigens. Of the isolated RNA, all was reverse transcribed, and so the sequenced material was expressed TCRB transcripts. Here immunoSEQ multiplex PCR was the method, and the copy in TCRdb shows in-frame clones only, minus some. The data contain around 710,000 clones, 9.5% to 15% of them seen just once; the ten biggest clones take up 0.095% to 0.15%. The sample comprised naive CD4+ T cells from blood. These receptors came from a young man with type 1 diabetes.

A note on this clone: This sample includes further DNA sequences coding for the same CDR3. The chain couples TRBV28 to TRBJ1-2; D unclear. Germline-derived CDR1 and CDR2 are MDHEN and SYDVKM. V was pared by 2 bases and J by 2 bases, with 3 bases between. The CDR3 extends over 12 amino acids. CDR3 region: CASSLRNYGYTF. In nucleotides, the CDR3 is TGTGCCAGCAGTTTACGGAACTATGGCTACACCTTC.

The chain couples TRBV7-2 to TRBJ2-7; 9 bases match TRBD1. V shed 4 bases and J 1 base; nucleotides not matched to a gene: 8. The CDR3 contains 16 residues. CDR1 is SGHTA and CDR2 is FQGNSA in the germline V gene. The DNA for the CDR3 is TGTGCCAGCAGCTATGGGACAGGGACCTTATCCTACGAGCAGTACTTC. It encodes CASSYGTGTLSYEQYF.

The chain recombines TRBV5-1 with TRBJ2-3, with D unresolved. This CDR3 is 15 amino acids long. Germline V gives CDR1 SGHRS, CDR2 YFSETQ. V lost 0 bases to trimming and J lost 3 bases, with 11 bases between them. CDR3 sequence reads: CASSLVTLETDTQYF. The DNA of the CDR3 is TGCGCCAGCAGCTTGGTGACACTCGAGACAGATACGCAGTATTTT.

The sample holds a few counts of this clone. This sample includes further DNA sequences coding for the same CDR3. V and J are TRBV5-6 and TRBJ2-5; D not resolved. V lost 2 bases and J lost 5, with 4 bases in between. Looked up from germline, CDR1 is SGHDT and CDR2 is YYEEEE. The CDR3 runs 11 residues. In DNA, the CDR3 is TGTGCCAGCAGCTTTGGTGAGACCCAGTACTTC. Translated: CASSFGETQYF. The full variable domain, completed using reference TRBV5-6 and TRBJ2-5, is DAGVTQSPTHLIKTRGQQVTLRCSPKSGHDTVSWYQQALGQGPQFIFQYYEEEERQRGNFPDRFSGHQFPNYSSELNVNALLLGDSALYLCASSFGETQYFGPGTRLLVL.

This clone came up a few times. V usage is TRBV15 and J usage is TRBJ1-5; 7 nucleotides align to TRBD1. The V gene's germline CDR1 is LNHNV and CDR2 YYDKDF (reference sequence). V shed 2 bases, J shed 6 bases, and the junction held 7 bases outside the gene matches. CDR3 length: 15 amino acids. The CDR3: CATSRIDRDTQPQHF. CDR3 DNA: TGTGCCACCAGCAGAATAGACAGGGACACTCAGCCCCAGCATTTT.